This T cell receptor (beta chain) originates from a study of cytomegalovirus exposure and HLA in healthy donors (dated by TCRdb to the late 2010s). About the investigation overall: A later analysis indicated that the 120 validation repertoires were generated on the platform also employed for the 666 repertoires of the first cohort. Besides the first cohort of roughly 700 subjects, a separate validation cohort made up of roughly 130 different subjects was used. The study aimed to test whether signatures of past pathogen exposure could be identified by cataloging public T cell receptors. High-throughput TCR immunosequencing, statistical association of individual TCRs with disease status, and machine learning were combined to predict cytomegalovirus infection status. On the study overall, not on this receptor specifically: Subsequent analysis determined that TCRs grouped into clusters in the first cohort also showed a tendency toward co-occurrence across the 120 or so validation repertoires, and 94% of cluster scores exceeded 0. In vitro tests confirmed that a few of the cytomegalovirus-associated TCR beta chains recognize cytomegalovirus antigens. All 120 or so repertoires were used to score co-occurrence in the validation cohort in a later analysis, because that analysis had no HLA typing for the cohort. While some public TCRs were present in many individuals, most TCR sequences turned up only very rarely across donors. According to the authors, the approach could potentially be generalized to other disease states and immunological phenotypes. The study listed approximately 150 TCR beta chains as associated with cytomegalovirus. In both the original and validation cohorts, the classifier was reported to diagnose cytomegalovirus status with high specificity and sensitivity.

The method was the immunoSEQ multiplex PCR assay. Under the source paper's analysis protocol: A statistical classification framework was developed to diagnose cytomegalovirus status using the catalog of TCR beta chain sequences. TCRdb's version of the immuneACCESS table is confined to in-frame rearrangements and falls short of the full clone set. An unresolved V gene accounts for under half of the shortfall where checked; the remainder is of unknown origin. That table is the source of V, J and clone size, and D and trimming were worked out from the DNA. The sample table shows roughly 150,000 clones, and 70% to 90% are seen once. The top ten clonotypes cover 3.3% of the sample. About this clone: Its antigen is still unknown. Qualities for individual bases were not recorded, and no much larger clone is one base off.

Taken from cysteine to phenylalanine, the CDR3 has 14 residues. The only DNA kept is the CDR3, 42 bases in frame from the first base. Per the germline V gene, SGHTA is the CDR1 and FQGNSA is the CDR2. V loses 6 bases at its end and J loses 7 bases; junction bases beyond the gene matches: 7. The donors belonged to the validation cohort of about 120 subjects, which was separate from the approximately 700-subject first cohort. The receptor chain draws on TRBV7-2 and TRBJ2-1; TRBD2 fits 9 bases in the junction. Input material: PBMCs. The sequence was obtained from a young woman in good health and CMV-seropositive. CDR3 reads: CASSRLAEANEQFF. The DNA is as follows: TGTGCCAGCAGTCGACTAGCGGAGGCTAATGAGCAGTTCTTC.